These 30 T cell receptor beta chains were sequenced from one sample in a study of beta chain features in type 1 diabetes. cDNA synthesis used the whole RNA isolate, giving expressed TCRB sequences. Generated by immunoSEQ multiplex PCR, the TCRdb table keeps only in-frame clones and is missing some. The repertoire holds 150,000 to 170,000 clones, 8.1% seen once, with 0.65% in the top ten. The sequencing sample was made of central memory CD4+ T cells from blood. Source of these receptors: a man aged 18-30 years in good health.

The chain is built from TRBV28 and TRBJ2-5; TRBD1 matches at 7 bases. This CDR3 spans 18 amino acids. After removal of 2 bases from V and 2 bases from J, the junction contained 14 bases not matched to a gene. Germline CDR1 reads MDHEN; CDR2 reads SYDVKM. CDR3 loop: CASSLLLPGTERQETQYF. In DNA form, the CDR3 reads TGTGCCAGCAGTTTACTCCTCCCCGGGACAGAACGACAAGAGACCCAGTACTTC.

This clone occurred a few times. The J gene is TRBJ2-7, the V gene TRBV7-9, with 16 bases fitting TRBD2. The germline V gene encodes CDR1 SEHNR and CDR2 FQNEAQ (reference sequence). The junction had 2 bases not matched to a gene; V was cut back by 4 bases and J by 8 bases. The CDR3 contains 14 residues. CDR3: CASSSGLAGGQQYF. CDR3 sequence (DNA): TGTGCCAGCAGCTCGGGACTAGCGGGAGGGCAGCAGTACTTC.

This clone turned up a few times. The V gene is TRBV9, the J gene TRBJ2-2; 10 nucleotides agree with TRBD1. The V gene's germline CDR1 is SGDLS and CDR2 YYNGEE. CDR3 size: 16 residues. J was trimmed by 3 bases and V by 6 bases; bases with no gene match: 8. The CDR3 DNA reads TGTGCCAGCAACGCCCCCGGACAGGGGGACACCGGGGAGCTGTTTTTT. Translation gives CASNAPGQGDTGELFF.

The DNA for the CDR3 is TGTGCCAGCAGTCCAGCCTTAGCCTCCTACAATGAGCAGTTCTTC. It translates to CASSPALASYNEQFF. This chain uses TRBV7-2 with TRBJ2-1; no definite D call. The CDR3 sequence is 15 residues long. Trimming pared 6 bases from V and 0 bases from J, leaving 12 bases between. Germline values: CDR1 SGHTA, CDR2 FQGNSA.

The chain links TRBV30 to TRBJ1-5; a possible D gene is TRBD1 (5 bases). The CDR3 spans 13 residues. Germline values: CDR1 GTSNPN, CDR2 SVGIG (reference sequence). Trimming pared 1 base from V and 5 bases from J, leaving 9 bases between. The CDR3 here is CAWSGGRDQPQHF. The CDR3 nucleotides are TGTGCCTGGAGTGGGGGCAGGGATCAGCCCCAGCATTTT.

The CDR3 nucleotides are TGTGCCAGCAGCCTGACCGACAGGTACTATGGCTACACCTTC. Protein sequence: CASSLTDRYYGYTF. V is TRBV28 and J is TRBJ1-2; D perhaps matches TRBD1 (6 bases). The V end lost 6 bases, the J end lost 3 bases, and 14 bases lay between the germline ends. The CDR3 extends over 14 amino acids. The germline V gene encodes CDR1 MDHEN and CDR2 SYDVKM.

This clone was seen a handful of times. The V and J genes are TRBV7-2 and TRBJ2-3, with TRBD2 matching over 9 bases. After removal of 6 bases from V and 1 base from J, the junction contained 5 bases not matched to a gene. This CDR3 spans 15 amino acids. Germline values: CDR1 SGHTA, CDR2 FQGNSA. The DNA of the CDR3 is TGTGCCAGCAGGACAAGGACTAGCGGCACAGATACGCAGTATTTT. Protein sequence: CASRTRTSGTDTQYF.

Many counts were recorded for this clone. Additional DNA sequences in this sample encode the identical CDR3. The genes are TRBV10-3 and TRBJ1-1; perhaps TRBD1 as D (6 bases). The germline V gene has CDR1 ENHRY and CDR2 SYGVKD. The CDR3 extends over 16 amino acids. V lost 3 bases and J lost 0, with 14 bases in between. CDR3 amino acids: CAISESRTAMNTEAFF. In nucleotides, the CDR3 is TGTGCCATCAGTGAATCCAGGACAGCAATGAACACTGAAGCTTTCTTT.

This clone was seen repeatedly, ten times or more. CDR3 sequence (DNA): TGTGCCAGCAGCTTTACTAGCGGGAACTACAATGAGCAGTTCTTC. Translated, it gives CASSFTSGNYNEQFF. The chain recombines TRBV7-2 with TRBJ2-1; TRBD2 agrees at 10 bases. CDR3 length: 15 amino acids. V lost 3 bases and J lost 3; bases outside the gene matches: 2. CDR1 is SGHTA, CDR2 FQGNSA, per germline.

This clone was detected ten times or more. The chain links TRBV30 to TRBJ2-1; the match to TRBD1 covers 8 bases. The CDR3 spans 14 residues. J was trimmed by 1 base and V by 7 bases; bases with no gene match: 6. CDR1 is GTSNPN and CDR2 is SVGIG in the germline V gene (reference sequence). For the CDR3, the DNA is TGTGCCTTTCAGGGGGCGGTTTCCTACAATGAGCAGTTCTTC. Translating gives CAFQGAVSYNEQFF.

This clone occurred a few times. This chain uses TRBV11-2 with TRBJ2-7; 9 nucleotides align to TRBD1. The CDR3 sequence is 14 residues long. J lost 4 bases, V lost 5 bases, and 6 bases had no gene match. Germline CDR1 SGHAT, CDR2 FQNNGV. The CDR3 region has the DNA TGTGCCAGCAGCGCCGGGACAGGGATTTACGAGCAGTACTTC. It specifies CASSAGTGIYEQYF. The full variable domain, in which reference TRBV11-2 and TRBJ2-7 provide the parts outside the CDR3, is EAGVAQSPRYKIIEKRQSVAFWCNPISGHATLYWYQQILGQGPKLLIQFQNNGVVDDSQLPKDRFSAERLKGVDSTLKIQPAKLEDSAVYLCASSAGTGIYEQYFGPGTRLTVT.

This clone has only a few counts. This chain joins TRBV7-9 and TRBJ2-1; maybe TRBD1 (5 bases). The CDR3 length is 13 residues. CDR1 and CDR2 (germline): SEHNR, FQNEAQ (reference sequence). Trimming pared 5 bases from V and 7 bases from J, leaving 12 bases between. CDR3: CASSVQVLNEQFF. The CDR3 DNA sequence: TGTGCCAGCAGCGTACAGGTTTTGAATGAGCAGTTCTTC.

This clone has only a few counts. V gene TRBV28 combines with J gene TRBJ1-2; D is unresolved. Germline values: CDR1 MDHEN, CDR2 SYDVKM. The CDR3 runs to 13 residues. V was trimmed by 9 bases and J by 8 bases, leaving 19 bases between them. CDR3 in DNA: TGTGCCAGTGAACCCCCCGGGTCTGGCGGCTACACCTTC. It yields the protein CASEPPGSGGYTF.

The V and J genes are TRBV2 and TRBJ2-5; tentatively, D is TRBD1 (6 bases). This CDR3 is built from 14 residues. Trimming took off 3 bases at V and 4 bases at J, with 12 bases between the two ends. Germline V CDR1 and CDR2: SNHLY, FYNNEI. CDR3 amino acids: CASSDRGFRETQYF. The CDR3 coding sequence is TGTGCCAGCAGTGACAGGGGTTTCCGAGAGACCCAGTACTTC.

The CDR3 protein is CASSQDFERRYEQYF. In DNA, the CDR3 is TGTGCCAGCAGCCAAGATTTTGAGCGCCGGTACGAGCAGTACTTC. This chain uses TRBV14 with TRBJ2-7; D remains ambiguous. This CDR3 spans 15 amino acids. With 0 bases removed from V and 4 bases from J, the gap between germline ends came to 13 bases. Germline V gene sequence: CDR1 SGHDN, CDR2 FVKESK.

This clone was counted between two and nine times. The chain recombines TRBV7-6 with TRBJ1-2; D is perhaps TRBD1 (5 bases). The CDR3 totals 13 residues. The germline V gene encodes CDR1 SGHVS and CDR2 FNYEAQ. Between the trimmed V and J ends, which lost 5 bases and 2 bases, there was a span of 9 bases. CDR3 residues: CASSEDRNYGYTF. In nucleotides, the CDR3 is TGTGCCAGCAGCGAAGACAGAAACTATGGCTACACCTTC.

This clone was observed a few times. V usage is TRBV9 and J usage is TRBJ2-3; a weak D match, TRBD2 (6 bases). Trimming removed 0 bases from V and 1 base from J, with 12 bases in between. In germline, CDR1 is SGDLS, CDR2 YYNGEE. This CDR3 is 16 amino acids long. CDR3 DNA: TGTGCCAGCAGCGTAGCTGGGGGGATCGGCACAGATACGCAGTATTTT. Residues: CASSVAGGIGTDTQYF.

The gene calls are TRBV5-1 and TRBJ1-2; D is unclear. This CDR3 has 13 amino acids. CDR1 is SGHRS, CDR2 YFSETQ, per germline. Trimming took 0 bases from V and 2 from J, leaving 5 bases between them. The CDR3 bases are TGCGCCAGCAGCTTGGAACAGAACTATGGCTACACCTTC. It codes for CASSLEQNYGYTF.

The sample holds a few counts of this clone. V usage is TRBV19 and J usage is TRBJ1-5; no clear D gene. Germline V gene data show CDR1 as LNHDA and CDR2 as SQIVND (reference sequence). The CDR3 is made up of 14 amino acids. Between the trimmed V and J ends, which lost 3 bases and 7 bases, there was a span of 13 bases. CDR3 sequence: CASSIQTSGQPQHF. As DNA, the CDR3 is TGTGCCAGTAGTATTCAGACTAGCGGGCAGCCCCAGCATTTT.

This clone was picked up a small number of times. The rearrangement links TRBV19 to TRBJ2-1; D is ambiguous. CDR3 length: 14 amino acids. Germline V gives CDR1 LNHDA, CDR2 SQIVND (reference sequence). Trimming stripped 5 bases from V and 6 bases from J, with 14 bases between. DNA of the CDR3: TGTGCCAGTAGTTTTTCTAGATTACGCAATGAGCAGTTCTTC. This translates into CASSFSRLRNEQFF.

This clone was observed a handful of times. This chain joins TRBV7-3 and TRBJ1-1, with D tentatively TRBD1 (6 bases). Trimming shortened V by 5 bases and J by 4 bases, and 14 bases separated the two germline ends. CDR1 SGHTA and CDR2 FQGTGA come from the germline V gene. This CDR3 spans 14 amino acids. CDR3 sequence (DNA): TGTGCCAGCAGCCCATCGGGGGGGCCCACTGAAGCTTTCTTT. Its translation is CASSPSGGPTEAFF.

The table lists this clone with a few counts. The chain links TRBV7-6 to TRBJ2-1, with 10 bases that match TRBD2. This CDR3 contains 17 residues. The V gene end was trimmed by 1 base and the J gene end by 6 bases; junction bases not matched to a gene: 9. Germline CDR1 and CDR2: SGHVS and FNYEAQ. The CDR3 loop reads CASSLGPAGGPGNEQFF. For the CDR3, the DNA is TGTGCCAGCAGCTTAGGGCCAGCGGGGGGGCCCGGCAATGAGCAGTTCTTC.

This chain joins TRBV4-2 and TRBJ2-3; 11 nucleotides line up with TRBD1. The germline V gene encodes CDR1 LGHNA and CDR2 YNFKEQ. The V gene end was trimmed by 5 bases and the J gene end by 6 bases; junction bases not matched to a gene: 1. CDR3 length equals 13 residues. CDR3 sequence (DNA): TGTGCCAGCAGCTGGGACAGGGGGGATACGCAGTATTTT. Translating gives CASSWDRGDTQYF.

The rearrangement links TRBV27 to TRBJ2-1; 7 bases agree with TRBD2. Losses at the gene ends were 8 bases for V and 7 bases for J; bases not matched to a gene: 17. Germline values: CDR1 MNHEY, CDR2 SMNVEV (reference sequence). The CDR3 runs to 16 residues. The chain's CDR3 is CASARWAGDGTNEQFF. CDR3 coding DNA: TGTGCCAGCGCCAGGTGGGCGGGAGACGGGACGAATGAGCAGTTCTTC.

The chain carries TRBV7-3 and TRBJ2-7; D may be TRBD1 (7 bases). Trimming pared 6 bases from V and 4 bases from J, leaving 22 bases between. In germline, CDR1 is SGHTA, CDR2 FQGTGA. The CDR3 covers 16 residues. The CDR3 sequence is CASSLRGGQGGYEQYF. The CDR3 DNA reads TGTGCCAGCAGTCTAAGAGGGGGGCAGGGGGGTTACGAGCAGTACTTC.

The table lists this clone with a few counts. CDR3 nucleotide sequence: TGTGCCAGCAGTTCCTCGGGGGTTAGTGATGGGGAGACCCAGTACTTC. This gives the protein CASSSSGVSDGETQYF. The gene calls are TRBV28 and TRBJ2-5; tentatively, D is TRBD2 (6 bases). The germline CDR1 and CDR2 sequences are MDHEN and SYDVKM. This CDR3 region has 16 residues. Between the trimmed V and J ends, which lost 4 bases and 5 bases, there was a span of 20 bases.

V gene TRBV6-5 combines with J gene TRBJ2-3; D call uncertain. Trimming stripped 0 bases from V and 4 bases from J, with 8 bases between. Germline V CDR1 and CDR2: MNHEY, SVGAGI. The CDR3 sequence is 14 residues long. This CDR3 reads CASSYSGRSDTQYF. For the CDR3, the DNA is TGTGCCAGCAGTTACTCTGGGCGCTCAGATACGCAGTATTTT.

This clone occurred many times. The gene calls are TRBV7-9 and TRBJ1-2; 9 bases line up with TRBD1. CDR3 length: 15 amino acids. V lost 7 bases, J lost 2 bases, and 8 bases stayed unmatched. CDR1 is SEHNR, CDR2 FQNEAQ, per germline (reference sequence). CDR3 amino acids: CASTIQGQGNYGYTF. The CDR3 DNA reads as TGTGCCAGCACTATACAAGGACAGGGGAACTATGGCTACACCTTC. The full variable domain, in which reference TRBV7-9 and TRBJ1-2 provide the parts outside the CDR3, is DTGVSQNPRHKITKRGQNVTFRCDPISEHNRLYWYRQTLGQGPEFLTYFQNEAQLEKSRLLSDRFSAERPKGSFSTLEIQRTEQGDSAMYLCASTIQGQGNYGYTFGSGTRLTVV.

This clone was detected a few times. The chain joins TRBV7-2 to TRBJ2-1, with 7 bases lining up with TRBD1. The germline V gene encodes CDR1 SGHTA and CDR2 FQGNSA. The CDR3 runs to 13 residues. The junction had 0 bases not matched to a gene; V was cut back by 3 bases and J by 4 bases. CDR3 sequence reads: CASSLTGYNEQFF. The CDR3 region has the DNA TGTGCCAGCAGCTTGACAGGGTACAATGAGCAGTTCTTC. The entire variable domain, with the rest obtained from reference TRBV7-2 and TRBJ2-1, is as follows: GAGVSQSPSNKVTEKGKDVELRCDPISGHTALYWYRQSLGQGLEFLIYFQGNSAPDKSGLPSDRFSAERTGGSVSTLTIQRTQQEDSAVYLCASSLTGYNEQFFGPGTRLTVL.

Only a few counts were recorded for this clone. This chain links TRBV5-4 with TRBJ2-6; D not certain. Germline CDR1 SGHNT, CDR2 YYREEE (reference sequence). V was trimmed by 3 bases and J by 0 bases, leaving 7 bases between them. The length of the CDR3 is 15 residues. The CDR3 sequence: CASSSQISGANVLTF. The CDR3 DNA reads TGTGCCAGCAGCTCGCAGATCTCTGGGGCCAACGTCCTGACTTTC.